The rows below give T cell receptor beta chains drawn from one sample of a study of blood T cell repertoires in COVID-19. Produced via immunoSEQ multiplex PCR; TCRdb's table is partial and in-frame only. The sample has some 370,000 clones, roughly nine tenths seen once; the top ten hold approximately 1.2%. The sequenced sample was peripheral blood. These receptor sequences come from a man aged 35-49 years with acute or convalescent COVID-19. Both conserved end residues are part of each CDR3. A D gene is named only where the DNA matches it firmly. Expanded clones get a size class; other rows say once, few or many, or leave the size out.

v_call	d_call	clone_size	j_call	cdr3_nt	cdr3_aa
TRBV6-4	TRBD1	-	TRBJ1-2	TGTGCCAGCACCCCGCGACAGGGTGACTATGGCTACACCTTC	CASTPRQGDYGYTF
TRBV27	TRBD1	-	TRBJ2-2	TGTGCCAGCAGTCCCCGTCTGGACAGGGGGCGCGGAACCGGGGAGCTGTTTTTT	CASSPRLDRGRGTGELFF
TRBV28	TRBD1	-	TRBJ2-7	TGTGCCAGCAATAGGGCAGGGGGCTCCTACGAGCAGTACTTC	CASNRAGGSYEQYF
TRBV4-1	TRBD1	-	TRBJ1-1	TGCGCCAGCAGCCTCCGGACAGGGAGGAACACTGAAGCTTTCTTT	CASSLRTGRNTEAFF
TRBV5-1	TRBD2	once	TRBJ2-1	TGCGCCAGCAGCATCGGGACTAGCGGGAGGATTGTAGATGAGCAGTTCTTC	CASSIGTSGRIVDEQFF
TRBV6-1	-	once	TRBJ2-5	TGTGCCAGCAGTGAGGGCAGACACAGGGAGACCCAGTACTTC	CASSEGRHRETQYF
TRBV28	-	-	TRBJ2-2	TGTGCCAGCAGTTTAACCAGGGCCGGGGAGCTGTTTTTT	CASSLTRAGELFF
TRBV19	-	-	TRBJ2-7	TGTGCCAGTAGTATAGCCGGGTTGGGCGAGCAGTACTTC	CASSIAGLGEQYF
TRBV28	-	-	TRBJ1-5	TGTGCCAGCAGTTCCCCCCCCCGGCCCCAGCATTTT	CASSSPPRPQHF
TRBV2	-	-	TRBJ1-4	TGTGCCAGCAGTGTAGACGGAGCAACTAATGAAAAACTGTTTTTT	CASSVDGATNEKLFF
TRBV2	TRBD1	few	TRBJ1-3	TGTGCCAGCAGAGGGGACAGGGGGGGATCCACCATATATTTT	CASRGDRGGSTIYF
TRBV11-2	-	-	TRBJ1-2	TGTGCCAGCAGCCCGGGACAAGTCTATGGCTACACCTTC	CASSPGQVYGYTF
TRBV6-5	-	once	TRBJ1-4	TGTGCCAGCAGAGAGAACAGGCTTCTGTTTTTT	CASRENRLLFF
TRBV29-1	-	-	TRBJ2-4	TGCAGCGTTGAAGGTTGGGGGGATGTCAAAAACATTCAGTACTTC	CSVEGWGDVKNIQYF
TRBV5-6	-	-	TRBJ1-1	TGTGCCAGCAGCAAACCGGACAGATTGAACACTGAAGCTTTCTTT	CASSKPDRLNTEAFF
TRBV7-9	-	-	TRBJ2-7	TGTGCCAGCAGCTTAAAAGAGGTTGGGTACGAGCAGTACTTC	CASSLKEVGYEQYF
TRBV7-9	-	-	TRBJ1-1	TGTGCCAGCAGCTTAGATTATGGCAGGGTTGGCACTGAAGCTTTCTTT	CASSLDYGRVGTEAFF
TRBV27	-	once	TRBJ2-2	TGTGCCAGCAGTCTCGCCTCCGGGACACCGAACACCGGGGAGCTGTTTTTT	CASSLASGTPNTGELFF
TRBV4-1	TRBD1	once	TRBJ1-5	TGCGCCAGCAGCCCTAGAACAGGGGATTCTAGCAATCAGCCCCAGCATTTT	CASSPRTGDSSNQPQHF
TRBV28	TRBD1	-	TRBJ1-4	TGTGCCAGCAGTTTAAGCGGACAGGGGGGGCGTGAAAAACTGTTTTTT	CASSLSGQGGREKLFF
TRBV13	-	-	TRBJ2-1	TGTGCCAGCAGCTTAGGCGGTTTTCGGCGACCCGGGTCCTACAATGAGCAGTTCTTC	CASSLGGFRRPGSYNEQFF
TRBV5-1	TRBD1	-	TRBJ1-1	TGCGCCAGCAAACTCCGGACAGGTAACACTGAAGCTTTCTTT	CASKLRTGNTEAFF
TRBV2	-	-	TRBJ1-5	TGTGCCAGCAAGCTTGTAGAAAATAGCAATCAGCCCCAGCATTTT	CASKLVENSNQPQHF
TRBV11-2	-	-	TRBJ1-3	TGTGCCAGCAGCTTATGGTACGGGGAAGGAAACACCATATATTTT	CASSLWYGEGNTIYF
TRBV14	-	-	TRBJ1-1	TGTGCCAGCAGCCAATCACCCCTCGGTCAAGCTTTCTTT	CASSQSPLGQAFF
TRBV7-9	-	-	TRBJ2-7	TGTGCCAGCAGCTTAGAAACCACAGGATTGTACGAGCAGTACTTC	CASSLETTGLYEQYF
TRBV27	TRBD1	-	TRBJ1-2	TGTGCCAGCAGTCTGGGACAGTCAACCGGGCGCTATGGCTACACCTTC	CASSLGQSTGRYGYTF
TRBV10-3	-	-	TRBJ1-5	TGTGCCTCCCAACTGGGCCCCAATCAGCCCCAGCATTTT	CASQLGPNQPQHF
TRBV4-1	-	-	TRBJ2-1	TGCGCCAGCAGCCAAGTAACTAGCCGAAACAATGAGCAGTTCTTC	CASSQVTSRNNEQFF
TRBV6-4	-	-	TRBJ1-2	TGTGCGACCAGAGAGGCTCCGACCCCTCTCTATGGCTACACCTTC	CATREAPTPLYGYTF
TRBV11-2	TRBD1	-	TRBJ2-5	TGTGCCAGCAGCTACCTTACAGGGGACCAAGAGACCCAGTACTTC	CASSYLTGDQETQYF
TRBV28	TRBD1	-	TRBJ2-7	TGTGCCAGCAATAGGGACAGGGGAGGAGGATCCTACGAGCAGTACTTC	CASNRDRGGGSYEQYF
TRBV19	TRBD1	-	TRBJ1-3	TGTGCCAGTACCAAGGACAGGGCCCGAAACACCATATATTTT	CASTKDRARNTIYF
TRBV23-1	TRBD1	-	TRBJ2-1	TGCGCCAGCAGTCAATTTCTGAGAGGACAGGGACAGTTCTTC	CASSQFLRGQGQFF
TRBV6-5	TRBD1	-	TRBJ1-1	TGTGCCAGCAGCCTAACGCAGGGGGCTACTGAAGCTTTCTTT	CASSLTQGATEAFF
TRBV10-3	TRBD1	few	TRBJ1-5	TGTGCCATCAGTGAGGACAGGGGTCGAGGGCAGCCCCAGCATTTT	CAISEDRGRGQPQHF
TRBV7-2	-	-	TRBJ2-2	TGTGCCAGCAGCTTGAGGGGGAAGGGGGAGCTGTTTTTT	CASSLRGKGELFF
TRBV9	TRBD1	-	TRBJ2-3	TGTGCCAGCAGCGCGGGACAGGGAGCAGATACGCAGTATTTT	CASSAGQGADTQYF
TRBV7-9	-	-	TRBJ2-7	TGTGCCAGCAGCTTAGCGGCAGGGGGGTACGAGCAGTACTTC	CASSLAAGGYEQYF
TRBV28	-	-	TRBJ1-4	TGTGCCAGCAGAAACAGGGAATCCGAAAAACTGTTTTTT	CASRNRESEKLFF
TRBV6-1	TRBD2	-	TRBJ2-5	TGTGCCAGCAGCCTAGCGGGGGTTGCAGAGACCCAGTACTTC	CASSLAGVAETQYF
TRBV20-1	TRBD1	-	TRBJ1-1	TGCAGTGCTCAGTTCGACAGGGTCGCTTTCTTT	CSAQFDRVAFF
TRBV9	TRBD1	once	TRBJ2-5	TGTGCCAGCAGCGTTGGGGACAGTTCGGGGGAGACCCAGTACTTC	CASSVGDSSGETQYF
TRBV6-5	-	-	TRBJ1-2	TGTGCCAGCAGTTTACGTCACCAGGGAAACTATGGCTACACCTTC	CASSLRHQGNYGYTF
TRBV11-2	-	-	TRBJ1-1	TGTGCCAGCAGCTTAAGTATAGGGGGTTCTGAAGCTTTCTTT	CASSLSIGGSEAFF
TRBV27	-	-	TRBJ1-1	TGTGCCAGCAGTCCAGGACGGGAGAACACTGAAGCTTTCTTT	CASSPGRENTEAFF
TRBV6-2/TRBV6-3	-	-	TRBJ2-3	TGTGCCAGCAGTCCAAGAGGTACAGATACGCAGTATTTT	CASSPRGTDTQYF
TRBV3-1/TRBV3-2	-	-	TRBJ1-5	TGTGCCAGCAGCCAAGGAACCGGCTCCCTTACGGGTCAGCCCCAGCATTTT	CASSQGTGSLTGQPQHF
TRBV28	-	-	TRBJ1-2	TGTGCCAGCAGTTCCCCTGGGAGGGCGGTGTCTAACTATGGCTACACCTTC	CASSSPGRAVSNYGYTF
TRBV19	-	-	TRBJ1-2	TGTGCCAGTAGCGACGGGAACCGATTTAACTATGGCTACACCTTC	CASSDGNRFNYGYTF
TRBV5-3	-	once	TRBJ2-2	TGTGCCAGAAGCCCTCACTGGAGAGGGAGCGGGGAGCTGTTTTTT	CARSPHWRGSGELFF
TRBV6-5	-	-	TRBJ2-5	TGTGCCAGCAGCCCCACAGGCGAGACCCAGTACTTC	CASSPTGETQYF
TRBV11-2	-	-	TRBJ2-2	TGTGCCAGCAGCTTTACGGGACAAGAGATCACCGGGGAGCTGTTTTTT	CASSFTGQEITGELFF
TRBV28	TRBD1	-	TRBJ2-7	TGTGCCAGCAGTTCCTTTGCCCTCGGACAGGGGGGACACGAGCAGTACTTC	CASSSFALGQGGHEQYF
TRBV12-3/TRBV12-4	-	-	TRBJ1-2	TGTGCCAGCAGCTACACAGGGACCGATGGCTACACCTTC	CASSYTGTDGYTF
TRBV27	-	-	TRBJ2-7	TGTGCCAGCAGTCCCAGGGTACCGTACGAGCAGTACTTC	CASSPRVPYEQYF
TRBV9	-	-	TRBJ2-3	TGTGCCAGCAGCTCCCCCCCGGGGGCAGATACGCAGTATTTT	CASSSPPGADTQYF
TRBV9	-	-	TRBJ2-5	TGTGCCAGCAGCGACTTGGGACTCCAAGAGACCCAGTACTTC	CASSDLGLQETQYF